The 7 T cell receptor beta chains reported below all come from one sample, sequenced in a study of cytomegalovirus exposure and HLA in healthy donors. This PCR relied on a set of 60 Vbeta primers and 13 Jbeta primers. Only in-frame clones appear in the TCRdb table, and some are missing; sequencing was by immunoSEQ multiplex PCR. This sample has 100,000 to 150,000 clones; approximately 72% occur once, and the top ten carry less than 2%. What was sequenced was PBMCs. The receptors were sampled from a young man in good health and CMV-seronegative.

The chain combines TRBV9 with TRBJ2-7; 8 bases are shared with TRBD1. The germline V gene has CDR1 SGDLS and CDR2 YYNGEE. The length of the CDR3 is 12 residues. Trimming cost V 5 bases and J 3 bases; bases outside gene matches: 1. CDR3 coding DNA: TGTGCCAGCAGTACAGGGGGCTACGAGCAGTACTTC. Translating it yields CASSTGGYEQYF.

This clone occurred once. The V gene is TRBV9, the J gene TRBJ1-5, with 8 bases lining up with TRBD1. Germline values: CDR1 SGDLS, CDR2 YYNGEE. With 4 bases clipped from V and 9 bases from J, the junction kept 12 bases outside the gene matches. There are 15 residues in the CDR3. The CDR3 nucleotides read TGTGCCAGCAGCCCCGGGAACAGGGGGACTGGGCCCCAGCATTTT. As protein: CASSPGNRGTGPQHF.

The chain carries TRBV6-5 and TRBJ2-7; 8 bases line up with TRBD2. CDR3 length equals 15 residues. The germline CDR1 and CDR2 sequences are MNHEY and SVGAGI. V shed 5 bases and J 0 bases; nucleotides not matched to a gene: 6. CDR3 loop: CASSGGSGSSYEQYF. The DNA for the CDR3 is TGTGCCAGCAGTGGGGGAAGCGGGAGCTCCTACGAGCAGTACTTC.

This clone has just a few counts. The chain links TRBV25-1 to TRBJ2-1; TRBD2 might be the D (6 bases). The CDR3 covers 16 residues. Germline lookup yields CDR1 MGHDK and CDR2 SYGVNS. Trimming took 1 base from V and 1 from J, leaving 11 bases between them. The CDR3 DNA reads TGTGCCAGCAGTGAATCGGGGACTTATTCCTACAATGAGCAGTTCTTC. Translating gives CASSESGTYSYNEQFF.

J is TRBJ1-1 and V is TRBV19; D gene ambiguous. Germline assignment: CDR1 LNHDA and CDR2 SQIVND (reference sequence). Trimming stripped 3 bases from V and 3 bases from J, with 14 bases between. This CDR3 is built from 15 residues. The CDR3 DNA reads as TGTGCCAGTAGTATTTCCGGCTTGAGGGACACTGAAGCTTTCTTT. Encoded protein: CASSISGLRDTEAFF. The variable domain in full, with the rest retrieved from reference TRBV19 and TRBJ1-1, is DGGITQSPKYLFRKEGQNVTLSCEQNLNHDAMYWYRQDPGQGLRLIYYSQIVNDFQKGDIAEGYSVSREKKESFPLTVTSAQKNPTAFYLCASSISGLRDTEAFFGQGTRLTVV.

This clone was picked up a small number of times. The chain has TRBV19 and TRBJ2-2, with D perhaps TRBD1 (6 bases). Germline lookup yields CDR1 LNHDA and CDR2 SQIVND (reference sequence). Trimming removed 5 bases at V and 7 bases at J, with 14 bases between. The CDR3 sequence is 14 residues long. The chain's CDR3 is CASSSQGIGGELFF. The CDR3 DNA reads TGTGCCAGTAGTTCACAGGGAATTGGCGGGGAGCTGTTTTTT.

The rearrangement uses TRBV7-2 and TRBJ2-5, with 7 bases identical to TRBD2. After removal of 5 bases from V and 0 bases from J, the junction contained 18 bases not matched to a gene. In germline, CDR1 is SGHTA, CDR2 FQGNSA. CDR3 size: 19 residues. CDR3 residues: CASSLSPPGTTVHQETQYF. As DNA, the CDR3 is TGTGCCAGCAGCCTCTCCCCCCCCGGGACTACCGTACACCAAGAGACCCAGTACTTC.